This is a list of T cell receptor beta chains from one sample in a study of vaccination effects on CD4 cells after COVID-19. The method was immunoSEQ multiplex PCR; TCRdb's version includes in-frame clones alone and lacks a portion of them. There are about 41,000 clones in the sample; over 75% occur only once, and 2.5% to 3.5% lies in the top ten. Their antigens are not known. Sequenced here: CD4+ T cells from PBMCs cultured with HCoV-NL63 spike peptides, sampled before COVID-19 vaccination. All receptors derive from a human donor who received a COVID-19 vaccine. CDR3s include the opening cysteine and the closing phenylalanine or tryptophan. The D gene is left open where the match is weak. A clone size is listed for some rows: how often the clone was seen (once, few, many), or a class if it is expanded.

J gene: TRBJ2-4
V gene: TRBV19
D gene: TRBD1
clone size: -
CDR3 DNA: TGTGCCAGTAGTACCGGGACAGTAGCCAAAAACATTCAGTACTTC
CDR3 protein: CASSTGTVAKNIQYF

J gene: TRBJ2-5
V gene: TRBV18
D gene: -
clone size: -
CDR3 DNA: TGTGCCAGCTCACCGGGCCAACGGGAGACCCAGTACTTC
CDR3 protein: CASSPGQRETQYF

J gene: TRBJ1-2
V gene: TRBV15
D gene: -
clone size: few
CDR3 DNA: TGTGCCACCAGCAGAGACAGTCTAGCCGTCTATGGCTACACCTTC
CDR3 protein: CATSRDSLAVYGYTF

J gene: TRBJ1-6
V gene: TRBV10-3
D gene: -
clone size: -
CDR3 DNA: TGTGCCATCAGTGAGGCCGATGGTTCACCCCTCCACTTT
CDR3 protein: CAISEADGSPLHF

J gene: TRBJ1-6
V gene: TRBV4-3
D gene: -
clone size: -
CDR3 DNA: TGCGCCAGCAGCCAAGAAAACAGGGTCGGGTCACCCCTCCACTTT
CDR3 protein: CASSQENRVGSPLHF

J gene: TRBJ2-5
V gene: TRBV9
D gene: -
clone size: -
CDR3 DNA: TGTGCCAGCAGCGTAGGGGGAGCCCAAGAGACCCAGTACTTC
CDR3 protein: CASSVGGAQETQYF

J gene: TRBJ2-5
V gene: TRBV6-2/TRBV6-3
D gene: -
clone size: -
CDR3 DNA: TGTGCCAGCAGTTCCAACTGGGGGATAGAGACCCAGTACTTC
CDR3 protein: CASSSNWGIETQYF

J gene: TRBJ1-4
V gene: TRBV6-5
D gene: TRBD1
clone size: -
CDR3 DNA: TGTGCCAGCAGTAACCGGGACAGGAATGAAAAACTGTTTTTT
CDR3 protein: CASSNRDRNEKLFF

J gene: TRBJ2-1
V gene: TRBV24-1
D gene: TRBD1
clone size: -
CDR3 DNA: TGTGCCACCAGTGATCCGAGGACAGGGAGCTCCTACAATGAGCAGTTCTTC
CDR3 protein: CATSDPRTGSSYNEQFF

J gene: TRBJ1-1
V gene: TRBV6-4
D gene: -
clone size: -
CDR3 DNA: TGTGCCAGCAGTGACTCGAATAGGGCCACTGAAGCTTTCTTT
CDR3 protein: CASSDSNRATEAFF

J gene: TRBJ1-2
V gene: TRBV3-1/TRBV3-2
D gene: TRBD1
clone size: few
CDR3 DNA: TGTGCCAGCAGCCAAGTGGGCAGGGGGGGATATGGCTACACCTTC
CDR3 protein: CASSQVGRGGYGYTF

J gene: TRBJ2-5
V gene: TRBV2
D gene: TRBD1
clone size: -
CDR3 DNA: TGTGCCAGCAGTGAACATGGGACAGGGCAAGAGACCCAGTACTTC
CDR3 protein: CASSEHGTGQETQYF

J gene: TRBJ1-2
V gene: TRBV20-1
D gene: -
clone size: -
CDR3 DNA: TGCAGTGCTAGTGGAGGGGGAAGCTATGGCTACACCTTC
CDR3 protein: CSASGGGSYGYTF

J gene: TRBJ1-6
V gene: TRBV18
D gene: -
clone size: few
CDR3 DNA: TGTGCCAGCTCACCGCAAACTAACGCGAATTCACCCCTCCACTTT
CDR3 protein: CASSPQTNANSPLHF

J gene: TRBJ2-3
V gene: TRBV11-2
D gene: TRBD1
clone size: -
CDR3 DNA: TGTGCCAGCAGTGACCCCGGGACAGGGTTGACAGATACGCAGTATTTT
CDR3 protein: CASSDPGTGLTDTQYF

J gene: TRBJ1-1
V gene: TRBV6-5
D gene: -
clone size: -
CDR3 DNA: TGTGCCAGCAGTTACTCACCGGTCTTGAACACTGAAGCTTTCTTT
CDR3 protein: CASSYSPVLNTEAFF

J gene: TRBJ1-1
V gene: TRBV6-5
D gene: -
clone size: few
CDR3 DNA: TGTGCCAGCAGACGAATGAACACTGAAGCTTTCTTT
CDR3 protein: CASRRMNTEAFF

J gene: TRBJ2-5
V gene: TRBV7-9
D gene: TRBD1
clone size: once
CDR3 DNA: TGTGCCAGCAGCTATGGGACAGGGGGCTTGGAGACCCAGTACTTC
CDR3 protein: CASSYGTGGLETQYF

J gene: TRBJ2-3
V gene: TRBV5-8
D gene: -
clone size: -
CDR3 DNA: TGTGCCAGCAGCCCGGGGACACCAACAGATACGCAGTATTTT
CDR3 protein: CASSPGTPTDTQYF

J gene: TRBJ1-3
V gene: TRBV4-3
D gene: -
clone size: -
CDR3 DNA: TGCGCCAGCAGCCAAGAAGGTGGAAACACCATATATTTT
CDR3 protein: CASSQEGGNTIYF

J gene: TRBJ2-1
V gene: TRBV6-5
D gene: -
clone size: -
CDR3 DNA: TGTGCCAGCAGGGACCGGGCCGAGCAGTTCTTC
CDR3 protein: CASRDRAEQFF

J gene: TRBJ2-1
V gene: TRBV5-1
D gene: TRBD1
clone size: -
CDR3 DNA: TGCGCCAGCAGCTCTCCGGACAGGACGGCAGGTGAGCAGTTCTTC
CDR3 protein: CASSSPDRTAGEQFF

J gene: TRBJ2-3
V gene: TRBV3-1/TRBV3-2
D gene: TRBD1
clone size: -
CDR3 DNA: TGTGCCAGCAGTCATCCTGACAGGGGGGCAGATACGCAGTATTTT
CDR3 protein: CASSHPDRGADTQYF

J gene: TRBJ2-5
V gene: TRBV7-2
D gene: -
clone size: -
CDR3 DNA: TGTGCCAGCAGCTTCACCGGGACTTCGAAAGAGACCCAGTACTTC
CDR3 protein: CASSFTGTSKETQYF

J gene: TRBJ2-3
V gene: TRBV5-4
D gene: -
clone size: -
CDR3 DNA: TGTGCCAGCAGCTTGACGGTCACAGATACGCAGTATTTT
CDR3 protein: CASSLTVTDTQYF

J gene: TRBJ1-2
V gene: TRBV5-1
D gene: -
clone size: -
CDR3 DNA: TGCGCCAGCAGCTTAGCCACCTCCTTCTATGGCTACACCTTC
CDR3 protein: CASSLATSFYGYTF

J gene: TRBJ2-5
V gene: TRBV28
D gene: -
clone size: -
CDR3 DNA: TGTGCCAGCAGTTTAACAGGTGGAAAGAGAACCCAGTACTTC
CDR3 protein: CASSLTGGKRTQYF

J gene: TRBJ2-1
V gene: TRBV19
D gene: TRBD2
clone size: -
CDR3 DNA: TGTGCCAGTAGTATGGGAAGCGGGGGGGCCTCGGATGAGCAGTTCTTC
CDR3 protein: CASSMGSGGASDEQFF

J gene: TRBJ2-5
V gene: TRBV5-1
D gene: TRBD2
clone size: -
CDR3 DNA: TGCGCCAGCAGCTTGGGGGTTAGCGGGGGATATCAAGAGACCCAGTACTTC
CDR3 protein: CASSLGVSGGYQETQYF

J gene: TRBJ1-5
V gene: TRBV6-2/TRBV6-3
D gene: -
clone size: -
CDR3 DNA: TGTGCCAGCAGTTACCAAGGCAGAGCAGGCAATCAGCCCCAGCATTTT
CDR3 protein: CASSYQGRAGNQPQHF

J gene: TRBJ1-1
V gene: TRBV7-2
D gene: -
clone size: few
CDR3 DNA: TGTGCCAGCAGCTTAACCGGGGGCACTGAAGCTTTCTTT
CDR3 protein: CASSLTGGTEAFF

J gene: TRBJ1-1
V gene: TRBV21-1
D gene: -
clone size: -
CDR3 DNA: TGTGCCAGCCTAGACTCGAACACTGAAGCTTTCTTT
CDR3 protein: CASLDSNTEAFF

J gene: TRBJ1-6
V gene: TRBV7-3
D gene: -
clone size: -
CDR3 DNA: TGTGCCAGCAGCCGCGGACTTAATTCACCCCTCCACTTT
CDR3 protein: CASSRGLNSPLHF

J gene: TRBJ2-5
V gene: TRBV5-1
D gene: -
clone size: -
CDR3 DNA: TGCGCCAGCAGCTTGACAGGTTCCGAGACCCAGTACTTC
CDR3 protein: CASSLTGSETQYF

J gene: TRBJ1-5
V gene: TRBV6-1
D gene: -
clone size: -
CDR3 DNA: TGTGCCAGCAGTGACGGGGGTCATAGCAATCAGCCCCAGCATTTT
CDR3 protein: CASSDGGHSNQPQHF

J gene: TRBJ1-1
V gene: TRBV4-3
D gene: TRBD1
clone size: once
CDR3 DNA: TGCGCCAGCAGCCAAGATAGGGCGAGGACAGGCCCGGGGGCTTTCTTT
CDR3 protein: CASSQDRARTGPGAFF

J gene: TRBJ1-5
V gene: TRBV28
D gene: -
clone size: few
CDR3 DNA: TGTGCCAGCAGGACCACAGTTCAGCCCCAGCATTTT
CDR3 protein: CASRTTVQPQHF

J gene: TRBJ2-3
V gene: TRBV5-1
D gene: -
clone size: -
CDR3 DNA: TGCGCCAGCAGCTGGGCCCGGCCCACAGATACGCAGTATTTT
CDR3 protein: CASSWARPTDTQYF

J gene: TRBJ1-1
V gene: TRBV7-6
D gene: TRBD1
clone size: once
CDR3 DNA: TGTGCCAGCAGCAAAGACAGGGTCACTGAAGCTTTCTTT
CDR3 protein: CASSKDRVTEAFF

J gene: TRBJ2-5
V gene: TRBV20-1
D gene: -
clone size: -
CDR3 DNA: TGCTCTTGGTCGGGCCCAGAGACCCAGTACTTC
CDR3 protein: CSWSGPETQYF

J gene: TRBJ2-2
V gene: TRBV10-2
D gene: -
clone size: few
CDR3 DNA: TGCGCCAGCAAACCTGGGGGAACTACCGGGGAGCTGTTTTTT
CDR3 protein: CASKPGGTTGELFF

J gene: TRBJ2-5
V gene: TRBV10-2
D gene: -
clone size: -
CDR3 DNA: TGCGCCAGCTCCCCAGGCGGCCTCGCCCAAGAGACCCAGTACTTC
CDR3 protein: CASSPGGLAQETQYF

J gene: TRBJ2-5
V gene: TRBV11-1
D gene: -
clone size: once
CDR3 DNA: TGTGCCAGCAGCCAAAGCACCGGACAAGAGACCCAGTACTTC
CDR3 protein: CASSQSTGQETQYF

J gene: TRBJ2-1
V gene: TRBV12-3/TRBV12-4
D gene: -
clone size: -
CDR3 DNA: TGTGCCAGCAGTTTAAACAGGAACAATGAGCAGTTCTTC
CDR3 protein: CASSLNRNNEQFF

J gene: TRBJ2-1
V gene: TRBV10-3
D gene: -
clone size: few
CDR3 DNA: TGTGCCATCAGTGAGACTAGCCTCCACAACAATGAGCAGTTCTTC
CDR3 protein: CAISETSLHNNEQFF

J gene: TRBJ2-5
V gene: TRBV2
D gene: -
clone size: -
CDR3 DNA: TGTGCCAGCAGTGGACGGTACCAAGAGACCCAGTACTTC
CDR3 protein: CASSGRYQETQYF

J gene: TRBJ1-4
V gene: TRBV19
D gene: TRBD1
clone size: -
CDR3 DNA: TGTGCCAGTAGTACAGGGGGCTCGGGGGAAAAACTGTTTTTT
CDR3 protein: CASSTGGSGEKLFF